The T cell receptor (beta chain) described here comes from a study of T cell responses to AZD1222 COVID-19 vaccine. Only in-frame clones appear in the TCRdb table, and some are missing; sequencing was by immunoSEQ multiplex PCR. The sample records roughly 90,000 clones, 65% to 90% being singletons. This CDR3 has 13 amino acids. Looked up from germline, CDR1 is LGHDT and CDR2 is YNNKEL (reference sequence). V gave up 2 bases and J gave up 1 base, with 5 bases separating them. The sample in question was peripheral blood, obtained on day 0 of AZD1222 vaccination. The TCR comes from an adult in good health. J is TRBJ2-5 and V is TRBV3-1 (or the pseudogene TRBV3-2); no clear D gene. The CDR3 region is CASSQLSQETQYF. CDR3 sequence (DNA): TGTGCCAGCAGCCAACTCAGCCAAGAGACCCAGTACTTC.